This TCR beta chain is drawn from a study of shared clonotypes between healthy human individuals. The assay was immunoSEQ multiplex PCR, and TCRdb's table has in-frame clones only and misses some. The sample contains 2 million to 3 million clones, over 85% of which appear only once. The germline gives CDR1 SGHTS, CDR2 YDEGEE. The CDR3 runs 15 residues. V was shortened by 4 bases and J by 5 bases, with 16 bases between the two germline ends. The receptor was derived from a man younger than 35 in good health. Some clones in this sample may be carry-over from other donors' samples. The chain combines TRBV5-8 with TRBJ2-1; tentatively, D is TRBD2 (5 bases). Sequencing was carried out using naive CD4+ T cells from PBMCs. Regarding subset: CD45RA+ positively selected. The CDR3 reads CASSPRASRNNEQFF. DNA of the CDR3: TGTGCCAGCAGCCCCCGGGCTAGCAGGAACAATGAGCAGTTCTTC.